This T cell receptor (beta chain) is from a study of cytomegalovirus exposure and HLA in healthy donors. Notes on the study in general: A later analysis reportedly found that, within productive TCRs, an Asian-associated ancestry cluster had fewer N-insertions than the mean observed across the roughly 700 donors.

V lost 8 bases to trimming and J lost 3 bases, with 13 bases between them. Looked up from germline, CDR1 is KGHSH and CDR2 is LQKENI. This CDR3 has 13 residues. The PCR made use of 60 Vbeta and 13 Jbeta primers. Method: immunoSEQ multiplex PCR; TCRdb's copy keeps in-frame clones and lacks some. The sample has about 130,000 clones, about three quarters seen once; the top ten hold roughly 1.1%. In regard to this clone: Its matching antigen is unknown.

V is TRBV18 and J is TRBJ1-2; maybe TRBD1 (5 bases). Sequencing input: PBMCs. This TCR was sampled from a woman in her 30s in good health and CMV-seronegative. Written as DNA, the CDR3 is TGTGCCAGCCGACCCGCGGGGGACTATGGCTACACCTTC. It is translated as CASRPAGDYGYTF.